The 11 T cell receptor beta chains below come from one sample, sequenced in a study of blood T cells in healthy people across ages. Primers used in a second PCR of about 7 to 12 cycles were a sample-barcoded 5' primer and a J-beta primer mix. TCRdb called the 5' RACE reads again in MiXCR, with one record for every CDR3 protein. Of 1,500,000 or so distinct CDR3 sequences in the sample, roughly 59% are singletons; the top ten hold more than 6%. The sample comprised blood. These receptors came from a man younger than 30 in good health.

Details on this clonotype: A much larger clone is a single base away; this may be a read error. The chain carries TRBV6-2 or TRBV6-3 and TRBJ2-7; 10 bases align to TRBD1. This CDR3 has 14 amino acids. CDR1 is MNHEY, CDR2 SVGEGT, per germline. V shed 8 bases and J 4 bases; nucleotides not matched to a gene: 8. The chain's CDR3 is CASGDRQGAYEQYF. The CDR3 DNA reads TGTGCCAGCGGCGATAGACAGGGGGCTTACGAGCAGTACTTC.

This clonotype has only a few counts. This chain connects TRBV6-5 to TRBJ2-3, with unresolved D. Germline CDR1 and CDR2: MNHEY and SVGAGI. Trimming took off 4 bases at V and 2 bases at J, with 7 bases between the two ends. The CDR3 has 13 amino acids. The CDR3, as DNA: TGTGCCAGCAGTTCAGTTCACACAGATACGCAGTATTTT. Translating it yields CASSSVHTDTQYF.

CDR3 in DNA: TGTGCCAGCAGTGGTCTCGCGGGGGCGTTCAATTCACCCCTCCACTTT. Translating gives CASSGLAGAFNSPLHF. The rearrangement uses TRBV6-1 and TRBJ1-6, with D perhaps matching TRBD1 (6 bases). The CDR3 has 16 amino acids. Germline loops: CDR1 MNHNS, CDR2 SASEGT. V lost 4 bases and J lost 7, with 17 bases in between.

The CDR3 reads CASSLVGDLSSGANVLTF. The CDR3 coding sequence is TGTGCCAGCAGCTTAGTGGGTGACCTTAGCTCTGGGGCCAACGTCCTGACTTTC. V is TRBV11-2 and J is TRBJ2-6; D unresolved. Trimming left V 1 base short and J 0 bases short, with 13 bases between. The CDR3 extends over 18 amino acids. Germline V CDR1 and CDR2: SGHAT, FQNNGV.

This chain links TRBV6-5 with TRBJ2-3; D gene uncertain. CDR1 is MNHEY and CDR2 is SVGAGI in the germline V gene. The CDR3 has 14 residues. V was clipped by 2 bases and J by 3 bases, with 9 bases between them. CDR3 nucleotide sequence: TGTGCCAGCAGTTACAACTCCTTGACAGATACGCAGTATTTT. Amino acid sequence: CASSYNSLTDTQYF.

The rearrangement uses TRBV12-3 or TRBV12-4 and TRBJ1-2, with D possibly matching TRBD1 (5 bases). Trimming took 5 bases from V and 3 from J, leaving 16 bases between them. The CDR3 covers 15 residues. CDR3 sequence (DNA): TGTGCCAGCAGTAGCTCGATGGGGGAGGACTATGGCTACACCTTC. Its translation: CASSSSMGEDYGYTF.

DNA of the CDR3: TGCGCCAGCAGCCACCGAACCGGGACGCGGCTTAGGGAGCAGTACTTC. Protein sequence: CASSHRTGTRLREQYF. The genes are TRBV4-1 and TRBJ2-5; D tentatively reads TRBD1 or TRBD2 (5 bases each). CDR3 length: 16 amino acids. V was pared by 3 bases and J by 11 bases, with 25 bases between. From germline, CDR1 is MGHRA and CDR2 YSYEKL.

Note on this clonotype: One end of the junction is discordant with germline, which a read error may explain. The chain combines TRBV6-1 with TRBJ1-2; weak D call: TRBD1 (6 bases). The CDR3 has 15 residues. CDR1 and CDR2 (germline): MNHNS, SASEGT. CDR3 region: CASSDMGRGLYDYTF. CDR3 DNA sequence: TGTGCCAGCAGTGATATGGGACGGGGGCTCTATGACTACACCTTC.

This chain uses TRBV5-1 with TRBJ2-2, with D unresolved. CDR1 is SGHRS and CDR2 is YFSETQ in the germline V gene. This CDR3 spans 15 amino acids. Between the trimmed V and J ends, which lost 0 bases and 3 bases, there was a span of 9 bases. CDR3 protein: CASSLATAHTGELFF. As DNA, the CDR3 is TGCGCCAGCAGCTTGGCCACAGCCCACACCGGGGAGCTGTTTTTT.

Remarks on this clonotype: Sequence at one end of the junction differs from germline and may be a read error. The chain joins TRBV28 to TRBJ2-3, with 8 bases matching TRBD1. The V gene's germline CDR1 is MDHEN and CDR2 SYDVKM. This CDR3 contains 15 residues. The CDR3 region has the DNA TGTGCCTGCAGCCAAAACAGGGGGAGCACAGATACGCAGTATTTT. Encoded protein: CACSQNRGSTDTQYF.

The chain recombines TRBV27 with TRBJ2-5, with D perhaps given as TRBD1 or TRBD2 (5 bases each). V shed 0 bases and J shed 11 bases, with 13 bases lying between them. Germline V gene sequence: CDR1 MNHEY, CDR2 SMNVEV (reference sequence). The CDR3 consists of 13 residues. CDR3 sequence: CASSLSGAREQYF. DNA for the CDR3: TGTGCCAGCAGTTTATCAGGGGCGAGGGAGCAGTACTTC.